Following are 16 T cell receptor beta chains from one sample sequenced in a study. A single record per CDR3 protein comes from TCRdb applying MiXCR to the 5' RACE reads. The sample has over 55,000 distinct CDR3 sequences, around 28% seen once. Material for sequencing was tumor-infiltrating memory CD4+ T cells sorted from the breast tumor. This sample's subset: memory CD4+ T cells, CD4+CD45RO+CD25-. Receptors originate from a female donor with breast cancer.

This clonotype was seen only a few times. An end of the junction differs from the germline gene, which may be a read error. This chain uses TRBV4-1 with TRBJ2-5; D gene unclear. The germline V gene encodes CDR1 MGHRA and CDR2 YSYEKL. This CDR3 is built from 14 residues. Here the CDR3 reads CASSQEVYQETQYF. The CDR3 bases are TGCGCCAGCAGCCAAGAGGTCTACCAGGAGACCCAGTACTTC.

The J gene is TRBJ2-5, the V gene TRBV7-2, with D unclear. V lost 4 bases, J lost 3 bases, and 12 bases lay in between. The CDR3 extends over 14 amino acids. Per germline, CDR1 SGHTA and CDR2 FQGNSA. CDR3 in amino acids: CASSSVTREETQYF. The CDR3, as DNA: TGTGCCAGCAGCTCCGTTACAAGGGAAGAGACCCAGTACTTC.

This clonotype has at least ten counts. This sequence joins TRBV10-3 and TRBJ2-5; the D call may be TRBD1 or TRBD2 (5 bases each). In germline, CDR1 is ENHRY, CDR2 SYGVKD. The CDR3 contains 11 residues. Trimming shortened V by 10 bases and J by 2 bases, and 8 bases separated the two germline ends. The CDR3 here is CATGPQETQYF. As DNA, the CDR3 is TGTGCCACGGGACCGCAAGAGACCCAGTACTTC.

This clonotype has at least ten counts. The chain couples TRBV5-1 to TRBJ2-1; 7 bases are a match to TRBD2. The CDR3 spans 14 residues. The germline V gene encodes CDR1 SGHRS and CDR2 YFSETQ. The J segment lost 9 bases and the V segment lost 3 bases, leaving 9 bases of the junction unmatched. The CDR3 reads CASSSPYTGGEQFF. As DNA, the CDR3 is TGCGCCAGCAGCTCCCCGTATACGGGGGGTGAGCAGTTCTTC. Full variable domain (remainder filled in from reference TRBV5-1 and TRBJ2-1): KAGVTQTPRYLIKTRGQQVTLSCSPISGHRSVSWYQQTPGQGLQFLFEYFSETQRNKGNFPGRFSGRQFSNSRSEMNVSTLELGDSALYLCASSSPYTGGEQFFGPGTRLTVL.

The genes are TRBV7-8 and TRBJ2-1; 7 bases are shared with TRBD1. The ends lost 6 bases at V and 5 bases at J; junction bases unmatched: 10. CDR1 is SGHVS and CDR2 is FQNEAQ in the germline V gene. CDR3 length equals 15 residues. CDR3 residues: CASSRPDRMDNEQFF. As DNA, the CDR3 is TGTGCCAGCAGTCGACCGGACAGGATGGACAATGAGCAGTTCTTC.

As regards this clonotype: This may be a read error: a much more frequent sequence differs by one nucleotide. The conserved phenylalanine or tryptophan is not found at the CDR3 terminus, so this likely reflects a read error. V usage is TRBV12-3 or TRBV12-4 and J usage is TRBJ2-1; D is unclear. The CDR3 contains 17 residues. Trimming took 3 bases from V and 5 from J, leaving 20 bases between them. Here the CDR3 reads CASSFDGWPNLNNEQFI. DNA of the CDR3: TGTGCCAGCAGTTTTGATGGCTGGCCCAACCTTAACAATGAGCAGTTCATC.

This chain joins TRBV18 and TRBJ2-5, with a tentative D call TRBD1 (5 bases). The V and J ends lost 4 bases and 2 bases respectively, with 8 bases between them. The germline V gene has CDR1 KGHSH and CDR2 LQKENI. The CDR3 extends over 13 amino acids. The CDR3 bases are TGTGCCAGCTCACGGGGCAGGCAAGAGACCCAGTACTTC. Translating gives CASSRGRQETQYF.

This chain joins TRBV7-3 and TRBJ2-1; D perhaps matches TRBD1 (6 bases). CDR1 and CDR2 from the germline V gene are SGHTA and FQGTGA. V lost 5 bases, J lost 2 bases, and 13 bases lay in between. The CDR3 length is 15 residues. CDR3 bases: TGTGCCAGCAGCGCTTTACAGGGTACCTACAATGAGCAGTTCTTC. Amino acid sequence: CASSALQGTYNEQFF.

In the case of this clonotype: One end of the junction varies from germline; a read error may be responsible. The chain employs TRBV5-6 and TRBJ2-6; D possibly corresponds to TRBD1 (5 bases). CDR3 size: 16 residues. Germline V lookup: CDR1 SGHDT, CDR2 YYEEEE. CDR3 loop: CASGPDGPSGANALTF. CDR3 coding DNA: TGTGCCAGCGGCCCGGACGGGCCCTCTGGGGCCAACGCCCTGACTTTC.

The gene calls are TRBV9 and TRBJ2-3, with 9 bases matching TRBD1. CDR1 SGDLS and CDR2 YYNGEE come from the germline V gene. Trimming cost V 4 bases and J 6 bases; bases outside gene matches: 12. This CDR3 region has 16 residues. CDR3 nucleotide sequence: TGTGCCAGCAGCCCCAGGGGTACTGGGACAGGGGATACGCAGTATTTT. It yields the protein CASSPRGTGTGDTQYF.

This clonotype has more than one count but fewer than ten. V is TRBV9 and J is TRBJ2-3; D possibly corresponds to TRBD2 (6 bases). V gave up 3 bases and J gave up 5 bases, with 13 bases separating them. Germline V lookup: CDR1 SGDLS, CDR2 YYNGEE. The CDR3 runs to 14 residues. CDR3 sequence: CASSETGAGDTQYF. CDR3 DNA sequence: TGTGCCAGCAGCGAAACGGGAGCAGGAGATACGCAGTATTTT.

This clonotype came up many times. The chain couples TRBV6-5 to TRBJ2-2; D is possibly TRBD1 (5 bases). Germline values: CDR1 MNHEY, CDR2 SVGAGI. V shed 6 bases and J shed 5 bases, with 10 bases lying between them. The CDR3 spans 13 residues. DNA for the CDR3: TGTGCCAGCAGATACCACAGGACCGGGGAGCTGTTTTTT. Translating it yields CASRYHRTGELFF.

In this sample, this clonotype turned up a few times. The chain employs TRBV7-2 and TRBJ2-3; D is perhaps TRBD1 (6 bases). CDR1 SGHTA and CDR2 FQGNSA come from the germline V gene. This CDR3 region has 14 residues. The V end was cut by 1 base, the J end by 5 bases, with 10 bases between. The CDR3 DNA reads TGTGCCAGCAGCTTAGGTAGACAGGAAGATACGCAGTATTTT. Translation gives CASSLGRQEDTQYF.

CDR3 sequence (DNA): TGTGCCAGCAGCTTTTCCGGTGGGGCTGATACGCAGTATTTT. Amino acid sequence: CASSFSGGADTQYF. This chain joins TRBV7-9 and TRBJ2-3; D might be TRBD1 (5 bases). The CDR3 runs 14 residues. The V gene lost 3 bases and the J gene lost 6 bases, with 13 bases spanning the gap. Germline CDR1 and CDR2: SEHNR and FQNEAQ (reference sequence).

This clonotype was counted between two and nine times. J is TRBJ1-3 and V is TRBV20-1, with 11 bases that match TRBD1. Unmatched junction bases numbered 2, after V lost 1 base and J lost 6 bases. Germline V gives CDR1 DFQATT, CDR2 SNEGSKA (reference sequence). The CDR3 consists of 14 residues. For the CDR3, the DNA is TGCAGTGCTAGAGCTGGACAGGGGGCAAACACCATATATTTT. Protein: CSARAGQGANTIYF.

About this clonotype: No conserved phenylalanine or tryptophan is present at the end of the CDR3, so a read error is the likely explanation. This rearrangement joins TRBV18 to TRBJ1-5, with D possibly matching TRBD1 (5 bases). CDR3 length equals 15 residues. CDR1 and CDR2 from the germline V gene are KGHSH and LQKENI. V was shortened by 4 bases and J by 2 bases, with 12 bases between the two germline ends. CDR3 DNA: TGTGCCAGCTCACGAATGGGACCGTGCAATCAGCCCCAGCATCTT. It translates to CASSRMGPCNQPQHL.